The present T cell receptor beta chain was sequenced within a study of blood T cell repertoires in COVID-19. In the study overall: T cells, B-cell-depleted T cells, or PBMCs provided the cDNA or gDNA that served as material.

Seattle patient enrollment occurred during active infection, with longitudinal follow-up thereafter. As originally analysed: Cell counts per sample came from amplifying reference gene primers. Repertoires were generated with immunoSEQ multiplex PCR, while TCRdb's copy carries only in-frame clones and drops some. V, J and clone size are taken as reported in that table, and D and trimming were inferred from the DNA itself. The sample holds about 170,000 clones, around 84% seen once. Germline V gene data show CDR1 as LGHDT and CDR2 as YNNKEL (reference sequence). CDR3 length: 14 residues. Germline trimming cut 5 bases from V and 2 bases from J; bases unmatched to any gene: 3.

The sample consisted of peripheral blood. J is TRBJ1-3 and V is TRBV3-1 (or the pseudogene TRBV3-2), with TRBD1 matching over 7 bases. The receptor's source is an elderly woman with COVID-19, enrolled during active disease. The DNA for the CDR3 is TGTGCCAGCAGCGTGACAGGGACTGGAAACACCATATATTTT. Its protein product is CASSVTGTGNTIYF.